This T cell receptor (beta chain) was recovered during a study of metastatic and nonmetastatic thyroid tumors. Across the study: A comparison of repertoires was made across blood and tumor or nodule tissue from malignant and benign thyroid patients. General observations from the study: As reported, TCR beta diversity in blood and tumor was significantly higher in malignant thyroid tumors than in benign nodules.

The V end lost 0 bases, the J end lost 3 bases, and 8 bases lay between the germline ends. CDR1 SGHNT and CDR2 YENEEA come from the germline V gene. This CDR3 is built from 14 residues. Details on this clone: The antigen remains unidentified.

Per the original data handling: Built for papillary thyroid cancer, a distant-metastasis classifier drew on CDR3 differences across clinicopathological groups. TCRdb redid the clone calls on the PCR reads using MiXCR. The V and J calls shown here were made by TCRdb, not taken from the authors' results. The sample carries some 20,000 clones, approximately 40% recorded once. Among the patients, none had received any treatment before thyroid surgery. The chain uses TRBV11-3 and TRBJ1-2; D gene ambiguous. This receptor was taken from a female donor with papillary thyroid cancer or a benign thyroid nodule (not recorded which). Some clones in this sample may be carry-over from other donors' samples. Sequenced input: tumor tissue. Written as DNA, the CDR3 is TGTGCCAGCAGCTTAGAAGGAGCAGACTATGGCTACACCTTC. Protein product: CASSLEGADYGYTF.